These T cell receptor beta chains were read from a single sample in a study of T cell responses to AZD1222 COVID-19 vaccine. Sequenced by immunoSEQ multiplex PCR; TCRdb stores in-frame clones only, minus some. There are approximately 120,000 clones in the sample; 88% occur only once, and under 6% lies in the top ten. This sample comprised peripheral blood, obtained 28 days after the second AZD1222 dose. These receptors all come from an adult who received the AZD1222 COVID-19 vaccine. CDR3s leave out the opening cysteine and the closing phenylalanine or tryptophan. Fields, in order: V gene, J gene, CDR3 protein.

>TRBV7-8|TRBJ2-1
ASSLGGGTYNEQF
>TRBV19|TRBJ1-2
ASSIDGTAYNYGYT
>TRBV29-1|TRBJ2-2
SVGHTNTGELF
>TRBV13|TRBJ1-1
ASSPRVTEAF
>TRBV18|TRBJ1-1
ASSPPQGRGF
>TRBV5-1|TRBJ1-2
ASSLAANYGYT
>TRBV7-9|TRBJ1-4
ASSQGTGGYEKLF
>TRBV4-2|TRBJ2-7
ASSHPGQGGSYEQY
>TRBV25-1|TRBJ1-3
ASSARFRRNTIY
>TRBV3-1/TRBV3-2|TRBJ1-1
ASSQGQSIEKAF
>TRBV15|TRBJ2-2
ATSRDDRGSGELF
>TRBV19|TRBJ2-1
ASSRPGELGVNEQF
>TRBV14|TRBJ2-3
ASSQATPSTDTQY
>TRBV7-6|TRBJ1-6
ASSLGTASNSPLH
>TRBV7-9|TRBJ1-1
ASSALQGKNTEAF
>TRBV3-1/TRBV3-2|TRBJ2-6
ASSQASGANVLT
>TRBV27|TRBJ1-1
ASSFSRETEAF
>TRBV7-9|TRBJ1-5
ASTLGGEKPQH
>TRBV7-9|TRBJ1-1
ASSLPGPPEAF
>TRBV30|TRBJ1-4
AWSVLRENEKLF
>TRBV12-3/TRBV12-4|TRBJ1-5
ASSLREGLWP
>TRBV6-2/TRBV6-3|TRBJ2-7
ASSEVREVYEQY
>TRBV19|TRBJ2-1
ASSIGVASVKSNEQF
>TRBV5-4|TRBJ2-2
ASSLDRLNTGELF
>TRBV13|TRBJ2-1
ASSFTSGFYNEQF
>TRBV30|TRBJ1-6
AWSLLQGGSPLH
>TRBV11-3|TRBJ1-3
ASSPQGTGNTIY
>TRBV27|TRBJ1-5
ASSLQGAAQPQH
>TRBV6-6|TRBJ1-4
ASSYGTDANEKLF
>TRBV19|TRBJ2-2
ASSPYRASVAGELF
>TRBV6-2/TRBV6-3|TRBJ2-5
ASSYSGGRETQY
>TRBV28|TRBJ2-7
ASSPRRYEQY
>TRBV14|TRBJ1-1
ASSQVWGPGTEAF